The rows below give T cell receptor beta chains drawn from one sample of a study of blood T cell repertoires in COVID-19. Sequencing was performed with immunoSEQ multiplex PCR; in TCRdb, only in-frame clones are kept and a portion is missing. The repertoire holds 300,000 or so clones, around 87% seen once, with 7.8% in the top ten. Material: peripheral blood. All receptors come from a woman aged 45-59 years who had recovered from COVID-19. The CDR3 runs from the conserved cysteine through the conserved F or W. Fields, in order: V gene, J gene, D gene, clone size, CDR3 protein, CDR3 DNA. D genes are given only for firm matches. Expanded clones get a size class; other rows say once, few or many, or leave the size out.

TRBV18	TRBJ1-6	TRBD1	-	CASSHGTGDSPLHF	TGTGCCAGCTCACACGGGACAGGGGATTCACCCCTCCACTTT
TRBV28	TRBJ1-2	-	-	CASSTDTNYGYTF	TGTGCCAGCAGCACGGACACCAACTATGGCTACACCTTC
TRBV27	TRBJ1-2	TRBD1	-	CASRGGTEVLRDGYTF	TGTGCCAGCAGAGGGGGCACCGAAGTGTTAAGGGATGGCTACACCTTC
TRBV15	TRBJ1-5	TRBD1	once	CATSRVTGGTQPQHF	TGTGCCACCAGCAGAGTTACAGGGGGCACACAGCCCCAGCATTTT
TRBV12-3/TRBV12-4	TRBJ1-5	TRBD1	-	CASRRTGNQPQHF	TGTGCCAGCAGACGGACAGGGAATCAGCCCCAGCATTTT
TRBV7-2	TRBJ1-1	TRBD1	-	CASSLGGGMNTEAFF	TGTGCCAGCAGCTTAGGAGGGGGCATGAACACTGAAGCTTTCTTT
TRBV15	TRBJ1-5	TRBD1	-	CATSPVDRASQPQHF	TGTGCCACCAGCCCCGTGGACAGGGCTAGTCAGCCCCAGCATTTT
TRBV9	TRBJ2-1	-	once	CASSALSRGNEQFF	TGTGCCAGCAGCGCCCTAAGCAGGGGTAATGAGCAGTTCTTC
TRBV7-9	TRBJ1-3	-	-	CASSPENTIYF	TGTGCCAGCAGTCCGGAGAACACCATATATTTT
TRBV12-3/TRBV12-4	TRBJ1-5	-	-	CASSQFDQPQHF	TGTGCCAGCAGCCAGTTTGATCAGCCCCAGCATTTT
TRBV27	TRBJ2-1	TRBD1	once	CASSPDRGNEQFF	TGTGCCAGCAGCCCGGACAGGGGCAATGAGCAGTTCTTC
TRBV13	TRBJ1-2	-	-	CASRRLGVHGYTF	TGTGCCAGCCGCCGGTTGGGCGTTCATGGCTACACCTTC
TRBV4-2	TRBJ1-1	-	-	CASSHPKYQGGAEAFF	TGTGCCAGCAGCCATCCCAAATACCAGGGAGGCGCTGAAGCTTTCTTT
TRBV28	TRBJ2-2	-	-	CASSWRAPSGTGELFF	TGTGCCAGCAGTTGGAGAGCCCCAAGTGGCACCGGGGAGCTGTTTTTT
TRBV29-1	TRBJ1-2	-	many	CSTTQGRDGYTF	TGCAGCACTACACAGGGTCGAGATGGCTACACCTTC
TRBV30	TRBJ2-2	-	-	CAWTGVYTGELFF	TGTGCCTGGACAGGGGTTTACACCGGGGAGCTGTTTTTT
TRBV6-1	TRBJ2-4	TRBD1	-	CASSEMGQPPVNIQYF	TGTGCCAGCAGTGAAATGGGACAGCCACCCGTAAACATTCAGTACTTC
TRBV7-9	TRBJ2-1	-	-	CASRTPGVNEQFF	TGTGCCAGCAGGACGCCAGGCGTCAATGAGCAGTTCTTC
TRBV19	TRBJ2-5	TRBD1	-	CASSKGPRTGEETQYF	TGTGCCAGTTCCAAAGGCCCCAGGACAGGGGAAGAGACCCAGTACTTC
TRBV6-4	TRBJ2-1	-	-	CASSGGAAYNEQFF	TGTGCCAGCAGTGGTGGGGCAGCCTACAATGAGCAGTTCTTC
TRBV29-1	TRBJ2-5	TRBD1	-	CSVAGQGYETQYF	TGCAGCGTTGCTGGACAGGGTTACGAGACCCAGTACTTC
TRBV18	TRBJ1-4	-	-	CASSAQFNEKLFF	TGTGCCAGCTCGGCACAGTTTAATGAAAAACTGTTTTTT
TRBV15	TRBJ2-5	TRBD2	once	CATSRGLAATQETQYF	TGTGCCACCAGCAGAGGACTAGCGGCGACCCAAGAGACCCAGTACTTC
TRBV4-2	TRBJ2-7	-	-	CASSQVTQGNYEQYF	TGTGCCAGCAGCCAAGTCACACAGGGCAACTACGAGCAGTACTTC
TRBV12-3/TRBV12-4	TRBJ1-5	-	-	CASSLAEDQPQHF	TGTGCCAGCAGTTTAGCCGAGGATCAGCCCCAGCATTTT
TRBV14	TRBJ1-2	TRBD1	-	CASSSRTGGTRGYTF	TGTGCCAGCAGCTCTCGGACAGGGGGCACAAGGGGCTACACCTTC
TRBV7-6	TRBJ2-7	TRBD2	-	CASSSGLAGGSEQYF	TGTGCCAGCAGCTCCGGACTAGCGGGAGGCAGCGAGCAGTACTTC
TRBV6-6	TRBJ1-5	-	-	CASSYERYETPQPQHF	TGTGCCAGCAGTTACGAGCGGTACGAAACCCCCCAGCCCCAGCATTTT
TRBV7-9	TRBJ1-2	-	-	CASSLELSYGYTF	TGTGCCAGCAGCTTAGAGCTATCATATGGCTACACCTTC
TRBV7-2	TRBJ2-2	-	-	CASSRQVTGELFF	TGTGCCAGCAGCCGGCAGGTCACCGGGGAGCTGTTTTTT
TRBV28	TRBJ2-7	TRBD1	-	CASYGDRTSYEQYF	TGTGCCAGTTACGGGGACAGGACCTCCTACGAGCAGTACTTC
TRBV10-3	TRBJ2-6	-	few	CAISATGGSGANVLTF	TGTGCCATCAGTGCCACTGGCGGCTCCGGGGCCAACGTCCTGACTTTC
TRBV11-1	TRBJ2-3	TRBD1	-	CASSLLGTGNGDTQYF	TGTGCCAGCAGCTTATTGGGGACAGGGAACGGAGATACGCAGTATTTT
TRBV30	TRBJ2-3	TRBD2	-	CAWEKRGGLTDTQYF	TGTGCCTGGGAGAAGCGGGGGGGTTTGACAGATACGCAGTATTTT
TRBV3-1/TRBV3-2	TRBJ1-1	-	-	CASSPRWAGHTEAFF	TGTGCCAGCAGCCCGCGGTGGGCAGGGCACACTGAAGCTTTCTTT
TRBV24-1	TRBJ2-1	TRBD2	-	CATSGSSGNPRTSSYNEQFF	TGTGCCACCAGTGGGTCTAGCGGGAACCCACGAACGAGCTCCTACAATGAGCAGTTCTTC
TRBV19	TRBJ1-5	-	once	CASILTGGVGQPQHF	TGTGCCAGTATTCTCACGGGGGGTGTGGGTCAGCCCCAGCATTTT
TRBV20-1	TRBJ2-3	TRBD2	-	CSASLAGSNTQYF	TGCAGTGCTAGTCTAGCGGGGAGTAATACGCAGTATTTT
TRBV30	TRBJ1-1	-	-	CAWSLRAIGAEAFF	TGTGCCTGGAGTCTAAGGGCCATCGGGGCTGAAGCTTTCTTT
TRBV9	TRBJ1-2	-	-	CASSGSQGVRSYGYTF	TGTGCCAGCAGCGGCTCACAGGGTGTTCGTAGCTATGGCTACACCTTC
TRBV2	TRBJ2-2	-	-	CASRPGHWGTGELFF	TGTGCCAGCAGACCGGGACACTGGGGAACCGGGGAGCTGTTTTTT
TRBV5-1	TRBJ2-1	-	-	CASSQRYGNNEQFF	TGCGCCAGCAGCCAACGGTACGGGAACAATGAGCAGTTCTTC
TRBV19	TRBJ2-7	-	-	CASSGPGLTYEQYF	TGTGCCAGTAGCGGACCCGGACTTACCTACGAGCAGTACTTC
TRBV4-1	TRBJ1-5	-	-	CASSRDRGITQHF	TGCGCCAGCAGCCGAGACAGAGGAATTACCCAGCATTTT
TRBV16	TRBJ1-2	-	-	CASSQRSGDYGYTF	TGTGCCAGCAGCCAACGATCAGGGGACTATGGCTACACCTTC